The following is a TCR beta chain sequence with its context. Its specificity is unknown. The record originates from a study of OX40 agonist ivuxolimab in advanced cancers. Background on the study: Three patients showed partial responses: one hepatocellular carcinoma and two cutaneous melanoma cases.

The CDR3 spans 15 residues. The V and J ends lost 2 bases and 6 bases respectively, with 18 bases between them. Germline assignment: CDR1 GTSNPN and CDR2 SVGIG (reference sequence). Whole-study results and caveats: Certain nonresponders additionally had low normalized T-cell clonal expansion. More expanded clones were found, on average, in CD8+ than in CD4+ T cells. At doses 0.1 to 3.0 mg/kg, CD4+ and CD8+ clones expanded.

Using immunoSEQ multiplex PCR, the repertoire was profiled, and TCRdb retains in-frame clones only, with some absent. The table records roughly 14,000 clones, about 81% of them present only once. The input for sequencing was CD4+ or CD8+ T cells sorted from blood, taken in a trial of the OX40 agonist ivuxolimab. This sequence was found in an adult with an advanced solid tumor such as melanoma, head and neck, liver or kidney cancer. V gene TRBV30 combines with J gene TRBJ2-3, with a possible D match to TRBD1 (6 bases). CDR3 coding DNA: TGTGCCTGGAGTCCAACAGGGAACCTAATGGATACGCAGTATTTT. Its translation is CAWSPTGNLMDTQYF.